Each of the 30 T cell receptor beta chains below was sequenced from the same sample in a study of shared clonotypes between healthy human individuals. Sequencing used immunoSEQ multiplex PCR; TCRdb keeps in-frame clones, though not all of them. Of over 2,000,000 clones detected, about 94% appear once; the ten largest clones hold around 1.8%. Naive CD8 cells comprised CD45RO-negative, CCR7-positively selected cells, excluding terminally differentiated effector memory CD45RA+ cells. Specimen: naive CD8+ T cells from PBMCs. These receptors were collected from a man aged 18-30 years in good health. Some clones in this sample may be carry-over from other donors' samples.

This chain connects TRBV28 to TRBJ2-3; 9 positions match TRBD2. Per the germline V gene, CDR1 is MDHEN and CDR2 is SYDVKM. V gave up 0 bases and J gave up 5 bases; unmatched junction bases: 6. The CDR3 is 16 residues long. The CDR3 loop is CASSLWFSGSGDTQYF. The CDR3 nucleotides read TGTGCCAGCAGTTTATGGTTTAGCGGGAGTGGAGATACGCAGTATTTT.

The chain's CDR3 is CASSTPTLDRGKVSGELFF. The CDR3, as DNA: TGTGCCAGCAGCACCCCGACACTGGACAGGGGCAAAGTCTCCGGGGAGCTGTTTTTT. The V call is TRBV7-9, the J call TRBJ2-2, with 9 positions matching TRBD1. CDR3 length: 19 amino acids. Trimming at V came to 5 bases and at J to 6 bases, leaving 19 bases not matched to a gene. Germline CDR1 reads SEHNR; CDR2 reads FQNEAQ (reference sequence).

Details on this clone: The sample has other DNA sequences that encode this CDR3 too. The chain uses TRBV27 and TRBJ1-3; D perhaps matches TRBD1 (5 bases). The germline V gene encodes CDR1 MNHEY and CDR2 SMNVEV (reference sequence). V was clipped by 2 bases and J by 2 bases, with 7 bases between them. The CDR3 has 14 residues. CDR3: CASSLARAGNTIYF. The CDR3 bases are TGTGCCAGCAGTTTAGCCAGGGCTGGAAACACCATATATTTT.

The rearrangement links TRBV7-3 to TRBJ2-7, with 8 bases identical to TRBD2. From germline, CDR1 is SGHTA and CDR2 FQGTGA. Losses at the gene ends were 2 bases for V and 1 base for J; bases not matched to a gene: 4. There are 15 residues in the CDR3. The CDR3 DNA follows: TGTGCCAGCAGCTTATCCAGCGGGAGATCCTACGAGCAGTACTTC. Translation: CASSLSSGRSYEQYF.

J is TRBJ2-7 and V is TRBV18, with 8 bases fitting TRBD1. V lost 3 bases, J lost 1 base, and 5 bases stayed unmatched. Germline V gene lookup returns CDR1 KGHSH and CDR2 LQKENI. The CDR3 length is 15 residues. The CDR3 bases are TGTGCCAGCTCACCGAGGGACAGGCAATCCTACGAGCAGTACTTC. The encoded protein is CASSPRDRQSYEQYF. The variable domain in full, completed from reference TRBV18 and TRBJ2-7, reads NAGVMQNPRHLVRRRGQEARLRCSPMKGHSHVYWYRQLPEEGLKFMVYLQKENIIDESGMPKERFSAEFPKEGPSILRIQQVVRGDSAAYFCASSPRDRQSYEQYFGPGTRLTVT.

The chain employs TRBV27 and TRBJ1-5; TRBD1 matches at 8 bases. CDR1 and CDR2 from the germline V gene are MNHEY and SMNVEV (reference sequence). Germline trimming cut 7 bases from V and 9 bases from J; bases unmatched to any gene: 17. This CDR3 has 16 amino acids. CDR3 protein: CASTEQGGWGVSPQHF. For the CDR3, the DNA is TGTGCCAGCACTGAACAGGGGGGTTGGGGCGTTTCGCCCCAGCATTTT.

The CDR3 sequence is CAISLSASNQPQHF. As DNA, the CDR3 is TGTGCCATCAGCCTATCAGCTAGCAATCAGCCCCAGCATTTT. This chain joins TRBV10-3 and TRBJ1-5; D remains unclear. CDR1 ENHRY and CDR2 SYGVKD come from the germline V gene. V was pared by 6 bases and J by 0 bases, with 9 bases between. The CDR3 is 14 residues long.

The CDR3 loop reads CASSQSGTGAWNEQFF. The CDR3 DNA reads TGTGCCAGCAGCCAGTCCGGGACAGGGGCTTGGAATGAGCAGTTCTTC. This rearrangement joins TRBV14 to TRBJ2-1, with 10 bases identical to TRBD1. Germline V gives CDR1 SGHDN, CDR2 FVKESK. The CDR3 runs 16 residues. After removal of 3 bases from V and 7 bases from J, the junction contained 9 bases not matched to a gene.

This clone was seen a single time. The chain uses TRBV7-9 and TRBJ1-1; D may be TRBD1 (5 bases). The V end lost 6 bases, the J end lost 3 bases, and 20 bases lay between the germline ends. CDR1 is SEHNR and CDR2 is FQNEAQ in the germline V gene (reference sequence). The CDR3 loop spans 16 amino acids. The CDR3 DNA is TGTGCCAGCAGGTTCACCCCTGGCGTAGGGGACACTGAAGCTTTCTTT. Amino acids: CASRFTPGVGDTEAFF. Supplemented by reference TRBV7-9 and TRBJ1-1, the full variable domain reads DTGVSQNPRHKITKRGQNVTFRCDPISEHNRLYWYRQTLGQGPEFLTYFQNEAQLEKSRLLSDRFSAERPKGSFSTLEIQRTEQGDSAMYLCASRFTPGVGDTEAFFGQGTRLTVV.

This sequence joins TRBV27 and TRBJ2-3, with D tentatively TRBD2 (5 bases). The CDR3 has 14 amino acids. Germline V lookup: CDR1 MNHEY, CDR2 SMNVEV (reference sequence). Between the trimmed V and J ends, which lost 7 bases and 0 bases, there was a span of 11 bases. CDR3 DNA sequence: TGTGCCAGCAATACCGGCGGGAGCACAGATACGCAGTATTTT. Residues: CASNTGGSTDTQYF.

The CDR3 DNA follows: TGTGCCAGCAGTCCTACAGCGGGTTTCTACGAGCAGTACTTC. This sequence encodes CASSPTAGFYEQYF. This chain connects TRBV28 to TRBJ2-7; a possible D gene is TRBD2 (6 bases). Trimming took 5 bases from V and 3 from J, leaving 14 bases between them. The CDR3 has 14 residues. CDR1 and CDR2 from the germline V gene are MDHEN and SYDVKM.

V is TRBV28 and J is TRBJ1-2; D is uncertain. Trimming removed 6 bases from V and 6 bases from J, with 8 bases in between. The CDR3 spans 11 residues. Germline V CDR1 and CDR2: MDHEN, SYDVKM. CDR3: CASSDRDGYTF. The CDR3 DNA is TGTGCCAGCAGCGACCGGGATGGCTACACCTTC.

V is TRBV5-6 and J is TRBJ1-3; TRBD1 might be the D (6 bases). Germline V gene sequence: CDR1 SGHDT, CDR2 YYEEEE. This CDR3 contains 15 residues. V lost 4 bases and J lost 3, with 14 bases in between. Written as DNA, the CDR3 is TGTGCCAGCAGCACTGGACAGTTCTATGGAAACACCATATATTTT. Its protein is CASSTGQFYGNTIYF.

V is TRBV19 and J is TRBJ2-1; D unresolved. Per germline, CDR1 LNHDA and CDR2 SQIVND (reference sequence). V gave up 8 bases and J gave up 8 bases, with 10 bases separating them. CDR3 size: 11 residues. CDR3 in DNA: TGTGCCAGTGGTTCGGGCTATGAGCAGTTCTTC. It codes for CASGSGYEQFF.

J is TRBJ2-2 and V is TRBV4-1; 12 bases agree with TRBD2. The germline V gene encodes CDR1 MGHRA and CDR2 YSYEKL. CDR3 length: 16 amino acids. V dropped 1 base and J dropped 5; count of bases not matched to a gene: 2. CDR3 residues: CASSQVTSGGTGELFF. DNA of the CDR3: TGCGCCAGCAGCCAAGTTACTAGCGGGGGGACCGGGGAGCTGTTTTTT.

This chain uses TRBV4-3 with TRBJ1-1; no firm D call. The germline CDR1 and CDR2 sequences are LGHNA and YSLEER. The CDR3 is 17 residues long. With 0 bases removed from V and 0 bases from J, the gap between germline ends came to 14 bases. In nucleotides, the CDR3 is TGCGCCAGCAGCCAAGATCCCGGGGAGAGTTTGAACACTGAAGCTTTCTTT. Its translation is CASSQDPGESLNTEAFF.

The chain joins TRBV29-1 to TRBJ2-3; 14 nucleotides line up with TRBD2. Germline trimming cut 7 bases from V and 6 bases from J; bases unmatched to any gene: 6. From germline, CDR1 is SQVTM and CDR2 ANQGSEA. This CDR3 is built from 14 residues. In DNA form, the CDR3 reads TGCAGCGAGGGGACTAGCGGGAGTTTGGATACGCAGTATTTT. The encoded protein is CSEGTSGSLDTQYF.

V and J are TRBV27 and TRBJ2-7, with 7 bases fitting TRBD2. The J segment lost 4 bases and the V segment lost 6 bases, leaving 9 bases of the junction unmatched. This CDR3 has 14 amino acids. The germline CDR1 and CDR2 sequences are MNHEY and SMNVEV (reference sequence). The CDR3: CASSPGTTFYEQYF. The CDR3 bases are TGTGCCAGCAGCCCCGGGACTACCTTTTACGAGCAGTACTTC.

This chain links TRBV5-1 with TRBJ2-3, with D perhaps matching TRBD2 (6 bases). Trimming pared 2 bases from V and 3 bases from J, leaving 13 bases between. CDR3 length: 15 amino acids. Germline CDR1 is SGHRS and CDR2 is YFSETQ. DNA of the CDR3: TGCGCCAGCAGCTTCTTAGCGGAGCGGACAGATACGCAGTATTTT. Amino acid sequence: CASSFLAERTDTQYF.

The V call is TRBV27, the J call TRBJ1-2, with 7 bases matching TRBD1. The CDR3 has 15 residues. Per the germline V gene, CDR1 is MNHEY and CDR2 is SMNVEV (reference sequence). The V segment lost 5 bases and the J segment 8 bases; nucleotides outside the gene matches: 14. CDR3 nucleotides: TGTGCCAGCAGTGGGACAGCAACCCAAGTTGAGGGCTACACCTTC. Translation: CASSGTATQVEGYTF.

This chain links TRBV28 with TRBJ2-3, with 7 bases lining up with TRBD2. The CDR3 is 17 residues long. The V gene's germline CDR1 is MDHEN and CDR2 SYDVKM. The junction had 15 bases not matched to a gene; V was cut back by 3 bases and J by 6 bases. CDR3 sequence (DNA): TGTGCCAGCAGTTTTCAGTATGCCCTAGCGGACCCGGATACGCAGTATTTT. Its protein is CASSFQYALADPDTQYF.

The rearrangement links TRBV27 to TRBJ2-7; 9 nucleotides line up with TRBD2. The trim removed 4 bases at V and 3 bases at J, leaving 7 bases unmatched. This CDR3 spans 15 amino acids. In germline, CDR1 is MNHEY, CDR2 SMNVEV (reference sequence). CDR3 coding DNA: TGTGCCAGCAGTTCTCGCGGGAGGGTAGGCTACGAGCAGTACTTC. Encoded protein: CASSSRGRVGYEQYF.

V is TRBV7-6 and J is TRBJ2-1; 11 nucleotides match TRBD2. Germline CDR1 SGHVS, CDR2 FNYEAQ. The CDR3 is 14 amino acids. Trimming took 4 bases from V and 8 from J; bases not matched to a gene: 4. DNA of the CDR3: TGTGCCAGCAGCTCAAGACTAGCGGGACATGAGCAGTTCTTC. Translation gives CASSSRLAGHEQFF.

The genes are TRBV28 and TRBJ2-1, with D maybe TRBD1 (5 bases). This CDR3 is built from 14 residues. V was shortened by 2 bases and J by 3 bases, with 8 bases between the two germline ends. CDR1 and CDR2 (germline): MDHEN, SYDVKM. The DNA of the CDR3 is TGTGCCAGCAGTTTAGGACATAACTACAATGAGCAGTTCTTC. This codes for CASSLGHNYNEQFF.

J is TRBJ2-3 and V is TRBV29-1; D perhaps matches TRBD1 (6 bases). From germline, CDR1 is SQVTM and CDR2 ANQGSEA. V was shortened by 1 base and J by 3 bases, with 14 bases between the two germline ends. The CDR3 has 15 amino acids. The DNA of the CDR3 is TGCAGCGTTGAAGTGGGGGCGCCTCGAACAGATACGCAGTATTTT. Protein product: CSVEVGAPRTDTQYF.

CDR3 sequence reads: CASSWTSGAYNEQFF. The CDR3 coding sequence is TGTGCCAGCAGTTGGACCTCTGGAGCCTACAATGAGCAGTTCTTC. The chain recombines TRBV7-6 with TRBJ2-1, with D hard to call. V gave up 6 bases and J gave up 2 bases, with 14 bases separating them. Looked up from germline, CDR1 is SGHVS and CDR2 is FNYEAQ. The CDR3 totals 15 residues.

This clone occurred a few times. The chain employs TRBV28 and TRBJ1-1; D is ambiguous. Germline lookup yields CDR1 MDHEN and CDR2 SYDVKM. The CDR3 has 16 amino acids. Trimming took off 2 bases at V and 0 bases at J, with 13 bases between the two ends. The CDR3 protein is CASSLNRAEMNTEAFF. The CDR3 bases are TGTGCCAGCAGTTTAAATAGGGCAGAAATGAACACTGAAGCTTTCTTT.

In this sample, this clone turned up once. Other DNA sequences in the same sample also yield this CDR3. J is TRBJ1-5 and V is TRBV11-2; D may be TRBD1 (5 bases). V was trimmed by 1 base and J by 4 bases, leaving 8 bases between them. This CDR3 comprises 14 residues. Germline CDR1 and CDR2: SGHAT and FQNNGV. This chain's CDR3 is CASSLGGGNQPQHF. CDR3 in DNA: TGTGCCAGCAGCTTAGGGGGGGGGAATCAGCCCCAGCATTTT.

The rearrangement joins TRBV7-9 to TRBJ1-2; 8 bases match TRBD1. CDR3 size: 14 residues. CDR1 is SEHNR and CDR2 is FQNEAQ in the germline V gene (reference sequence). Trimming took 1 base from V and 6 from J; bases not matched to a gene: 4. The CDR3 nucleotides are TGTGCCAGCAGCTTAGGGACAGGGAGCGATGGCTACACCTTC. Translation: CASSLGTGSDGYTF.

The CDR3 sequence is CSVEGAPYQETQYF. DNA of the CDR3: TGCAGCGTTGAAGGGGCACCGTACCAAGAGACCCAGTACTTC. This rearrangement joins TRBV29-1 to TRBJ2-5, with no clear D. The length of the CDR3 is 14 residues. The germline V and J ends were trimmed by 1 base and 0 bases, with 9 bases remaining between them. Germline V lookup: CDR1 SQVTM, CDR2 ANQGSEA.